The 9 T cell receptor beta chains below were found in one sample sequenced in a study of cytomegalovirus exposure and HLA in healthy donors. 60 Vbeta and 13 Jbeta primers were used in PCR. Repertoires were generated with immunoSEQ multiplex PCR, while TCRdb's copy carries only in-frame clones and drops some. Seen here are under 150,000 clones, approximately 84% observed once, and the top ten hold over 1.5%. Sequenced sample: PBMCs. The receptors shown here come from a woman between 40 and 50 years old in good health and CMV-seronegative.

This chain links TRBV27 with TRBJ1-2; D may be TRBD1 (5 bases). The germline CDR1 and CDR2 sequences are MNHEY and SMNVEV (reference sequence). V was clipped by 3 bases and J by 8 bases, with 13 bases between them. CDR3 length: 13 residues. This chain's CDR3 is CASSFAGGEGYTF. The CDR3 DNA reads TGTGCCAGCAGTTTCGCGGGGGGGGAAGGCTACACCTTC.

This clone appeared once. This sequence joins TRBV28 and TRBJ2-5; D might be TRBD2 (5 bases). The end of the DNA is better explained by TRBJ2-7, so the J call may be wrong. In germline, CDR1 is MDHEN, CDR2 SYDVKM. The CDR3 spans 13 residues. CDR3 amino acids: CASSLWTYYEQYF. CDR3 bases: TGTGCCAGCAGCCTCTGGACTTATTACGAGCAGTACTTC.

Only a few counts were recorded for this clone. Here the CDR3 reads CASRGGYYGYTF. The DNA of the CDR3 is TGTGCCAGCCGAGGGGGATACTATGGCTACACCTTC. V and J are TRBV27 and TRBJ1-2; D is perhaps TRBD1 (6 bases). The CDR3 loop spans 12 amino acids. The germline V and J ends were trimmed by 8 bases and 3 bases, with 10 bases remaining between them. CDR1 is MNHEY, CDR2 SMNVEV, per germline (reference sequence).

This chain links TRBV23-1 with TRBJ2-1, with TRBD1 matching 9 bases. TRBV23-1 is assigned to the ORF class and has an uncertain function. This CDR3 has 18 residues. Trimming took 3 bases from V and 4 from J; bases not matched to a gene: 13. CDR3 in DNA: TGCGCCAGCAGTCACACGCGACCCGGGACAGGGCGTTACAATGAGCAGTTCTTC. It yields the protein CASSHTRPGTGRYNEQFF.

In its sample, this clone was seen once. V and J are TRBV28 and TRBJ2-3; TRBD2 aligns across 9 bases. Trimming at V came to 8 bases and at J to 0 bases, leaving 9 bases not matched to a gene. This CDR3 contains 16 residues. CDR1 MDHEN and CDR2 SYDVKM come from the germline V gene. The CDR3 spells CASGWTSAHSTDTQYF. CDR3 nucleotides: TGTGCCAGCGGCTGGACTAGCGCACACAGCACAGATACGCAGTATTTT.

This clone has only a few counts. The V gene is TRBV27, the J gene TRBJ1-6, with no clear D. The CDR3 contains 12 residues. Between the trimmed V and J ends, which lost 7 bases and 5 bases, there was a span of 6 bases. Germline assignment: CDR1 MNHEY and CDR2 SMNVEV (reference sequence). The CDR3 DNA reads TGTGCCAGCACCGGTAATAATTCACCCCTCCACTTT. This sequence encodes CASTGNNSPLHF.

The chain employs TRBV13 and TRBJ2-7, with D possibly matching TRBD1 (6 bases). The V end lost 4 bases, the J end lost 5 bases, and 12 bases lay between the germline ends. Germline V CDR1 and CDR2: PRHDT, FYEKMQ (reference sequence). The CDR3 is 13 amino acids. In DNA, the CDR3 is TGTGCCAGCAGCTCGGACAGTTCCCACGAGCAGTACTTC. Translation: CASSSDSSHEQYF.

This chain joins TRBV19 and TRBJ1-1; 7 bases align to TRBD1. The CDR3 runs 14 residues. Germline-derived CDR1 and CDR2 are LNHDA and SQIVND (reference sequence). Trimming removed 3 bases from V and 9 bases from J; junction bases left unmatched: 10. CDR3 loop: CASSMERGTAKAFF. CDR3 sequence (DNA): TGTGCCAGTAGTATGGAGAGGGGGACAGCTAAAGCTTTCTTT.

The CDR3 DNA reads TGTGCCAGCAGGGCGACAGGGTCCTACGAGCAGTACTTC. Amino acid sequence: CASRATGSYEQYF. This chain connects TRBV2 to TRBJ2-7; 7 nucleotides line up with TRBD1. Trimming removed 6 bases from V and 1 base from J; junction bases left unmatched: 3. This CDR3 is built from 13 residues. CDR1 SNHLY and CDR2 FYNNEI come from the germline V gene.